This TCR beta chain was sequenced in a study of blood T cell repertoires in COVID-19. Germline V lookup: CDR1 WSHSY, CDR2 SAAADI. The CDR3 is 15 amino acids. The V gene lost 4 bases and the J gene lost 3 bases, with 14 bases spanning the gap. Produced via immunoSEQ multiplex PCR; TCRdb's table is partial and in-frame only. The data hold around 150,000 clones, with 70% to 85% observed a single time. The sequence came from an elderly woman with acute or convalescent COVID-19. The J gene is TRBJ2-3, the V gene TRBV10-2, with D perhaps TRBD2 (6 bases). Sample: peripheral blood. The CDR3 loop reads CASSGRGSLTDTQYF. For the CDR3, the DNA is TGCGCCAGCAGTGGGCGGGGATCTCTGACAGATACGCAGTATTTT.